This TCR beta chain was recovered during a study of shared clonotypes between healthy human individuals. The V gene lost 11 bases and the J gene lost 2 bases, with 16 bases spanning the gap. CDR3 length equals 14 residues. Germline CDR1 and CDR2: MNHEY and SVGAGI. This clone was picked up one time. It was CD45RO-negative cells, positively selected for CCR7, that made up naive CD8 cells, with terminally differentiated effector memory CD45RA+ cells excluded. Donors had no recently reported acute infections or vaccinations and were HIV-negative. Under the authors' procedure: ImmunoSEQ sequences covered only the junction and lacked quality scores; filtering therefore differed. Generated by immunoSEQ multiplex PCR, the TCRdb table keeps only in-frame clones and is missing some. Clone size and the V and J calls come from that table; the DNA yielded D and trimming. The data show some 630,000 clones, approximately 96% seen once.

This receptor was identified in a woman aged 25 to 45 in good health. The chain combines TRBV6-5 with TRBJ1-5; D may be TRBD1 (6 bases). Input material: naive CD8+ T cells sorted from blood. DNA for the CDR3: TGTGCCCCCCTCGGCAGGGGAGGCAATCAGCCCCAGCATTTT. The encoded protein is CAPLGRGGNQPQHF.